The present T cell receptor beta chain was sequenced within a study of follicular helper T cells after annual influenza vaccination. For the study at large: Blood was drawn on days 0, 7 and 28 after vaccination. Across the 2013-2014, 2014-2015 and 2015-2016 vaccination seasons, some subjects were resampled. Study results and limitations: Day 7 ICOS+CD38+ clones were most often found later in ICOS-CD38- cTfh cells. Recurrent ICOS+CD38+ cTfh clonotypes included tetramer and AIM influenza-specific ones.

CDR3 length: 13 amino acids. CDR1 and CDR2 from the germline V gene are MNHNS and SASEGT. V was pared by 2 bases and J by 6 bases, with 10 bases between. Time point denoted: 2013-2014 season, 7 days after vaccination. The method was immunoSEQ multiplex PCR; TCRdb's version includes in-frame clones alone and lacks a portion of them. The sample gives roughly 9,900 clones, more than 65% of which show up once; just under 0.6% is in the top ten. Worth noting for this clone: Antigen unknown.

The sample here was CXCR5- memory CD4+ T cells sorted from blood, taken 7 days after influenza vaccination. The receptor's source is an adult who received the influenza vaccine. J is TRBJ1-1 and V is TRBV6-1; D possibly corresponds to TRBD1 (6 bases). CDR3 nucleotides: TGTGCCAGCAGTGAACGAAGGGGGTCTGAAGCTTTCTTT. It specifies CASSERRGSEAFF.